This T cell receptor (beta chain) was sequenced during a study of shared clonotypes between healthy human individuals. The V and J ends lost 1 base and 0 bases respectively, with 9 bases between them. Germline CDR1 and CDR2: SGHVS and FQNEAQ. This CDR3 has 16 residues. Across several immunoSEQ plates, the genomic DNA of each subset was split evenly. When replicate PCRs were run on sorted subsets, they used about 200 ng DNA, approximately 33,000 T cell genomes. Measured with immunoSEQ multiplex PCR; TCRdb has only the in-frame clones, and not every one. The table lists millions of clones, approximately 94% of them singletons. Regarding this clone: Its antigen is not identified.

Study-level points and caveats: The represented genetic and exposure-history diversity was limited by the small number of donors.

Naive CD8 cells lacked CD45RO and underwent positive selection for CCR7, leaving out terminally differentiated effector memory CD45RA+ cells. Sequencing was performed on naive CD8+ T cells sorted from blood. V gene TRBV7-8 combines with J gene TRBJ1-4, with D uncertain. This TCR derives from a man aged 18-30 years in good health. CDR3: CASSLDLRATNEKLFF. The DNA for the CDR3 is TGTGCCAGCAGCTTAGATCTCCGGGCAACTAATGAAAAACTGTTTTTT.